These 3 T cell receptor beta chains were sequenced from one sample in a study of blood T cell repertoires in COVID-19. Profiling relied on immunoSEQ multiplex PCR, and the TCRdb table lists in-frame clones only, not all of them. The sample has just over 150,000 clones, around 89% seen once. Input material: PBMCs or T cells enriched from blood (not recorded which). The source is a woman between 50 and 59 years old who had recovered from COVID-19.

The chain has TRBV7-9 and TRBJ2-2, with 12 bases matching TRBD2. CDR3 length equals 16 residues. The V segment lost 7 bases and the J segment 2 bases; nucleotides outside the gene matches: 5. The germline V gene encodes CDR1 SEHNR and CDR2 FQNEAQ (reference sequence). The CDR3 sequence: CASTKLAGGNTGELFF. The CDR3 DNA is TGTGCCAGCACCAAACTAGCGGGGGGAAACACCGGGGAGCTGTTTTTT.

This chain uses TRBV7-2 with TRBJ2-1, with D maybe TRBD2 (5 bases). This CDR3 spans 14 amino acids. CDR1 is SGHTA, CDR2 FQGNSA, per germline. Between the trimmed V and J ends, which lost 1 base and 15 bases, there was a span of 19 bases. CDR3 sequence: CASSLERYLAAMFF. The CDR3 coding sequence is TGTGCCAGCAGCTTAGAAAGGTATCTAGCTGCAATGTTCTTC.

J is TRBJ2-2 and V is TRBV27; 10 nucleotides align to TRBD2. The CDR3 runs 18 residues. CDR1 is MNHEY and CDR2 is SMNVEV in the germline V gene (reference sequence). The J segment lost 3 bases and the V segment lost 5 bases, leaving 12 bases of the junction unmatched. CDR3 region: CASSARPTAGGHTGELFF. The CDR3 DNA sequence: TGTGCCAGCAGTGCCCGTCCTACAGCGGGGGGGCACACCGGGGAGCTGTTTTTT.